These 4 T cell receptor beta chains were all obtained from the same sample, sequenced in a study of siplizumab effects on memory and regulatory T cells. Only in-frame clones appear in the TCRdb table, and some are missing; sequencing was by immunoSEQ multiplex PCR. The sample records some 120,000 clones, 94% being singletons. The sample was non-Treg CD4+ T cells sorted from blood. Source of these receptors: a human donor in good health.

The CDR3 region has the DNA TGCGCCAGCAGCCACTTAAGGGAAAGGGGAAACACTGAAGCTTTCTTT. Residues: CASSHLRERGNTEAFF. The rearrangement joins TRBV4-1 to TRBJ1-1; TRBD1 is a possible D gene (5 bases). The CDR3 consists of 16 residues. V was trimmed by 3 bases and J by 2 bases, leaving 16 bases between them. Germline V gene sequence: CDR1 MGHRA, CDR2 YSYEKL.

The gene calls are TRBV19 and TRBJ1-3; D not resolved. Trimming shortened V by 3 bases and J by 3 bases, and 15 bases separated the two germline ends. CDR1 and CDR2 (germline): LNHDA, SQIVND (reference sequence). The CDR3 is 16 residues long. The CDR3, as DNA: TGTGCCAGTAGTATGGGCGACGGATTTAATGGAAACACCATATATTTT. It translates to CASSMGDGFNGNTIYF. The variable domain in full, with the rest retrieved from reference TRBV19 and TRBJ1-3, is DGGITQSPKYLFRKEGQNVTLSCEQNLNHDAMYWYRQDPGQGLRLIYYSQIVNDFQKGDIAEGYSVSREKKESFPLTVTSAQKNPTAFYLCASSMGDGFNGNTIYFGEGSWLTVV.

This rearrangement joins TRBV27 to TRBJ2-3; 9 bases align to TRBD2. CDR1 and CDR2 (germline): MNHEY, SMNVEV (reference sequence). After removal of 7 bases from V and 5 bases from J, the junction contained 16 bases not matched to a gene. CDR3 length: 17 amino acids. This CDR3 reads CASKPRGGAEFKDTQYF. CDR3 nucleotide sequence: TGTGCCAGCAAGCCCCGCGGGGGGGCCGAATTTAAAGATACGCAGTATTTT.

This chain links TRBV5-1 with TRBJ1-4; D not resolved. The CDR3 is 16 amino acids. With 4 bases removed from V and 0 bases from J, the gap between germline ends came to 13 bases. The V gene's germline CDR1 is SGHRS and CDR2 YFSETQ. The CDR3 loop is CASSGIERPTNEKLFF. The CDR3 region has the DNA TGCGCCAGCAGCGGAATAGAAAGACCAACTAATGAAAAACTGTTTTTT.